What follows are 4 T cell receptor beta chains derived from one specimen sequenced in a study of blood T cell repertoires in COVID-19. Using immunoSEQ multiplex PCR, the repertoire was profiled, and TCRdb retains in-frame clones only, with some absent. Here the sample spans roughly 100,000 clones, about nine tenths being singletons. Specimen: peripheral blood. These receptors originate from a man aged 50 to 59 with acute or convalescent COVID-19.

This clone was recorded once. The V gene is TRBV3-1 (or the pseudogene TRBV3-2), the J gene TRBJ1-1; D is unclear. In germline, CDR1 is LGHDT, CDR2 YNNKEL (reference sequence). This CDR3 region has 13 residues. Trimming stripped 7 bases from V and 1 base from J, with 10 bases between. CDR3: CASKSPGNTEAFF. In DNA form, the CDR3 reads TGTGCCAGCAAATCCCCCGGGAACACTGAAGCTTTCTTT.

The chain combines TRBV19 with TRBJ2-2; 9 positions match TRBD1. The CDR3 loop spans 14 amino acids. V lost 7 bases and J lost 3; bases outside the gene matches: 3. Germline V CDR1 and CDR2: LNHDA, SQIVND (reference sequence). The CDR3 protein is CASMGQGYTGELFF. CDR3 bases: TGTGCCAGTATGGGACAGGGATACACCGGGGAGCTGTTTTTT.

V gene TRBV6-5 combines with J gene TRBJ2-1, with D unresolved. Trimming removed 6 bases from V and 7 bases from J, with 7 bases in between. The CDR3 has 11 residues. Germline CDR1 and CDR2: MNHEY and SVGAGI. CDR3 protein: CASRARNEQFF. The CDR3 nucleotides read TGTGCCAGCAGAGCAAGAAATGAGCAGTTCTTC.

The V and J genes are TRBV7-9 and TRBJ1-1, with 7 bases that match TRBD1. The trim removed 1 base at V and 4 bases at J, leaving 6 bases unmatched. The CDR3 spans 15 residues. Germline-derived CDR1 and CDR2 are SEHNR and FQNEAQ (reference sequence). This CDR3 reads CASSLGGRGSTEAFF. The CDR3 DNA is TGTGCCAGCAGCTTAGGAGGCAGGGGGTCCACTGAAGCTTTCTTT.